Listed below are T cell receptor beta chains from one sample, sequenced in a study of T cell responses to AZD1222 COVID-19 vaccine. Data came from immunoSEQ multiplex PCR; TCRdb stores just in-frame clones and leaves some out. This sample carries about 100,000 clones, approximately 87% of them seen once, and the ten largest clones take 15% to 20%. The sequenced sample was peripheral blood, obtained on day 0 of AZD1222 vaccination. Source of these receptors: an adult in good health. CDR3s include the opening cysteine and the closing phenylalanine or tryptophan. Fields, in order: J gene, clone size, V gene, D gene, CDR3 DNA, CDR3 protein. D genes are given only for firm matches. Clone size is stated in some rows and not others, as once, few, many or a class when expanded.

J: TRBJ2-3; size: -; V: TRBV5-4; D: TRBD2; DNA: TGTGCCAGCAGCTTTGCGGGGGGCGCCACAGATACGCAGTATTTT; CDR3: CASSFAGGATDTQYF
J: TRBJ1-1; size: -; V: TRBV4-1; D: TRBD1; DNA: TGCGCCAGCAGCCAAGGATTTACAGGGGGGAGAGAAGCTTTCTTT; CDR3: CASSQGFTGGREAFF
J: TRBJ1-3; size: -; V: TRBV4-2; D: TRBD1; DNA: TGTGCCAGCAGCCAATTACAGGGGACCTCTGGAAACACCATATATTTT; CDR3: CASSQLQGTSGNTIYF
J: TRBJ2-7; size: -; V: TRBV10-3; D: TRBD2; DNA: TGTGCCATCACCGGGGGGGAGAGCTCCTACGAGCAGTACTTC; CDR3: CAITGGESSYEQYF
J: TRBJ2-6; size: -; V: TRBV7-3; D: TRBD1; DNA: TGTGCCAGCAGCCCCACAGGGGTAGTCTCTGGGGCCAACGTCCTGACTTTC; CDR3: CASSPTGVVSGANVLTF
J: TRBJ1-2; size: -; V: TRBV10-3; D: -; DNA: TGTGCCATCAGTGAGAACCTGGGCTACACCTTC; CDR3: CAISENLGYTF
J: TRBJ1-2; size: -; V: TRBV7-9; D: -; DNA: TGTGCCAGCAGCTCGCATCTGGGGACGAAGGAGACCTATCGCTACACCTTC; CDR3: CASSSHLGTKETYRYTF
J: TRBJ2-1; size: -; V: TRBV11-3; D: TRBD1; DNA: TGTGCCAGCAGCCAGACAGGGGAGGTCAATGAGCAGTTCTTC; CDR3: CASSQTGEVNEQFF
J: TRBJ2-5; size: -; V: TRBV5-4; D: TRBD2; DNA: TGTGCCAGCAGCTTGGGGTCTAGCGGTACAAAAGAGACCCAGTACTTC; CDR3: CASSLGSSGTKETQYF
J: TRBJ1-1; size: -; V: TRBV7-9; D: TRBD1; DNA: TGTGCCAGCAGCCCACAGGGGCGCACTGAAGCTTTCTTT; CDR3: CASSPQGRTEAFF
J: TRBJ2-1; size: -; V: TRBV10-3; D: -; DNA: TGTGCCATCGGTCAGACCCAATACAATGAGCAGTTCTTC; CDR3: CAIGQTQYNEQFF
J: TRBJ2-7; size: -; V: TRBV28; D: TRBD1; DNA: TGTGCCAGCAGTTCAAGGACCGGACAGGCAGGTGGTAGGACCTACGAGCAGTACTTC; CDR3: CASSSRTGQAGGRTYEQYF
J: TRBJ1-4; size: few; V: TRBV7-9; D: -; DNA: TGTGCCAGCAGGGCTTCGGGGATTAATGAAAAACTGTTTTTT; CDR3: CASRASGINEKLFF
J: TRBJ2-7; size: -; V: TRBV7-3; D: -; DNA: TGTGCCAGCAGCTTAGAATCTGGGCGGGAGCAGTACTTC; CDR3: CASSLESGREQYF
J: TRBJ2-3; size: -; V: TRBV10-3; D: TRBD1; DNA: TGTGCCATCAGTGGGAGGACAGGGGGCCGAGGCACAGATACGCAGTATTTT; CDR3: CAISGRTGGRGTDTQYF
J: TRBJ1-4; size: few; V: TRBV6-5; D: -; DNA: TGTGCCAGCAGTTGGGACACCTCTAATGAAAAACTGTTTTTT; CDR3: CASSWDTSNEKLFF
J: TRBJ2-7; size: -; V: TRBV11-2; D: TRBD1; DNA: TGTGCCAGCAGCAAGGACAGGGGCCTCTCCTACGAGCAGTACTTC; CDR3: CASSKDRGLSYEQYF
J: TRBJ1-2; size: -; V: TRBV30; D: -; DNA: TGTGCCTGGAGTGCAAAACTGGGAGCTAACTATGGCTACACCTTC; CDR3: CAWSAKLGANYGYTF
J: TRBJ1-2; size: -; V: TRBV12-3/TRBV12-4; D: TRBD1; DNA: TGTGCCAGCAGTTTAAGGGGGCACTATGGCTACACCTTC; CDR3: CASSLRGHYGYTF
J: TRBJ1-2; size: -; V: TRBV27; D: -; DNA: TGTGCCAGCAGTTTGGGAGGCGCAGCAGAATCCATCTACGGCTACACCTTC; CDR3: CASSLGGAAESIYGYTF
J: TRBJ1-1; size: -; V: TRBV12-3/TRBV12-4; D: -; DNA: TGTGCCAGCAGTTTAGGCGAGGAACAGGAGGCTTTCTTT; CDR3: CASSLGEEQEAFF
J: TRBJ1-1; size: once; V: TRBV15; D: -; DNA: TGTGCCACCAACTCTAGGACAGAACCTTACACTGAAGCTTTCTTT; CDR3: CATNSRTEPYTEAFF
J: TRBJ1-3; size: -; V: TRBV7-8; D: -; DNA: TGTGCCAGCAGCTTAGCGCCAGTAACGACGGGAAACACCATATATTTT; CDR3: CASSLAPVTTGNTIYF
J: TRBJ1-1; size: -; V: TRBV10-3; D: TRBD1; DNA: TGTGCCATCAGTGCTGACCGGGACAGGGATTCTTTCTTT; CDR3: CAISADRDRDSFF
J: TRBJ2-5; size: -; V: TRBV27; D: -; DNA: TGTGCCAGCAGTCTCCAAACGGGGGTCCAAGAGACCCAGTACTTC; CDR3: CASSLQTGVQETQYF
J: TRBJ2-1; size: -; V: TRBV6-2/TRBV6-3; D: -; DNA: TGTGCCAGCAGTTACTCTCCTGATGAGCAGTTCTTC; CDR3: CASSYSPDEQFF
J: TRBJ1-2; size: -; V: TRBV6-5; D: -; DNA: TGTGCCAGCAGTTACGGACCTTCCGGAACAAACTATGGCTACACCTTC; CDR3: CASSYGPSGTNYGYTF
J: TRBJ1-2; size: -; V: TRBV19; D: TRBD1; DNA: TGTGCCAGTAGTAGGCCAGGGACAGCTAACTATGGCTACACCTTC; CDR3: CASSRPGTANYGYTF
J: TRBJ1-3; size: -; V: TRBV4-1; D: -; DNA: TGCGCCAGCAGCCAAGAGAACTTTAACTCTGGAAACACCATATATTTT; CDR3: CASSQENFNSGNTIYF
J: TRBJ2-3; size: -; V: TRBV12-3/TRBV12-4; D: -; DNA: TGTGCCAGCAGTTCGCGGAATACGCAGTATTTT; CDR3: CASSSRNTQYF
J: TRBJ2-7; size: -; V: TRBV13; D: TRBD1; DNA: TGTGCCAGCAGCCCACGACAGGGGAGCCACGAGCAGTACTTC; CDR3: CASSPRQGSHEQYF
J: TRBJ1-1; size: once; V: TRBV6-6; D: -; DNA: TGTGCCAGCACCGAAGCGTCAGGGTACGGGAGAGCTTTCTTT; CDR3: CASTEASGYGRAFF
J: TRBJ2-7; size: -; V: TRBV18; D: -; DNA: TGTGCCAGCTCCAATGAGGGCTCCTACGAGCAGTACTTC; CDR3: CASSNEGSYEQYF
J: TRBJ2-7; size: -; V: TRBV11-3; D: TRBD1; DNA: TGTGCCAGCAGCTTCGGGACAGGGGGCTCCTACGAGCAGTACTTC; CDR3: CASSFGTGGSYEQYF
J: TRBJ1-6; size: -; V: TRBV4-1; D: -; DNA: TGCGCCAGCAGCCAAGTTCGAGGTTCGGCCCTCCACTTT; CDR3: CASSQVRGSALHF
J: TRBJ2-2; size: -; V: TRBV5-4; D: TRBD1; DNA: TGTGCCAGCAGCTCGCCGGGGACAGGGGAGGCCGGGGAGCTGTTTTTT; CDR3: CASSSPGTGEAGELFF
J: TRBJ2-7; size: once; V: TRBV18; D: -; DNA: TGTGCCAGCTCACGAAACACAGGGGAGGGGAGCTCCTACGAGCAGTACTTC; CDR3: CASSRNTGEGSSYEQYF
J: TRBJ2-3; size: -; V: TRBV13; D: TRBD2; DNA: TGTGCCAGCAGCTTATTATCCCTCGCGGGGGGAAGCACAGATACGCAGTATTTT; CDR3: CASSLLSLAGGSTDTQYF
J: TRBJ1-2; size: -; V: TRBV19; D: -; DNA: TGTGCCAGTAGTAATTGGCAGGGGAGTGATGGCTACACCTTC; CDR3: CASSNWQGSDGYTF
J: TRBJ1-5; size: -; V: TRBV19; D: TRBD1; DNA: TGTGCCAGTAGTATAGCACAGGGGCGCAATCAGCCCCAGCATTTT; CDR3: CASSIAQGRNQPQHF
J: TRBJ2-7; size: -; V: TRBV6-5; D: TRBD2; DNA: TGTGCCAGCAGTTACTCGACTAGCTTCGGCGAGCAGTACTTC; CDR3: CASSYSTSFGEQYF
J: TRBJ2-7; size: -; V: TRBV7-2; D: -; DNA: TGTGCCAGTATTAATGATGGGACGTTGGGTGAGCAGTACTTC; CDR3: CASINDGTLGEQYF
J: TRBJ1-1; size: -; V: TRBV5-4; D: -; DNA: TGTGCCAGCAGCGGCGGGGGGAACACTGAAGCTTTCTTT; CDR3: CASSGGGNTEAFF
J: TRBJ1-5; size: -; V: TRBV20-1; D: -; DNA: TGCAGTGCTAGTCGAGGGGGGTCAGGGAATCAGCCCCAGCATTTT; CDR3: CSASRGGSGNQPQHF
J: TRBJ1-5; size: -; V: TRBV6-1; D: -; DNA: TGTGCCAGCAGTGAACGACAGAGTAGCAATCAGCCCCAGCATTTT; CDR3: CASSERQSSNQPQHF
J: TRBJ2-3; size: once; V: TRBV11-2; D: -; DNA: TGTGCCAGCAGCCCCTGGCGGGCCGACACAGATACGCAGTATTTT; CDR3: CASSPWRADTDTQYF
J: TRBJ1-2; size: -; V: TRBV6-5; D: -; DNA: TGTGCCAGCAGTTTGGTGGGAAACTATGGCTACACCTTC; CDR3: CASSLVGNYGYTF
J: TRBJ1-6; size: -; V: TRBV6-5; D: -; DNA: TGTGCCAGTGGGTCTCAAGACTCCTATAATTCACCCCTCCACTTT; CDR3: CASGSQDSYNSPLHF
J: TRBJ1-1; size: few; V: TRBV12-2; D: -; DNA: TGTGCAAGTCGCTTAGATAACCTCACGACCAAGGGGAACACTGAAGCTTTCTTT; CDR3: CASRLDNLTTKGNTEAFF
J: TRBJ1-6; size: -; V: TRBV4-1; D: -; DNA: TGCGCCAGCAGCCAAGAGAGGGTCATTTCACCCCTCCACTTT; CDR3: CASSQERVISPLHF
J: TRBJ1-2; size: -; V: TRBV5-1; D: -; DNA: TGCGCCAGCAGCTTGGAAGGGGTTCGAAACTATGGCTACACCTTC; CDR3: CASSLEGVRNYGYTF
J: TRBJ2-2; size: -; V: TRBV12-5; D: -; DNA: TGTGCTAGTGGTTTGCCTGCCGGACAGAACACCGGGGAGCTGTTTTTT; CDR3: CASGLPAGQNTGELFF
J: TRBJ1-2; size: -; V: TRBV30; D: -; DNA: TGTGCCTGGAGTGTACTCGTGGGAAGAAACTATGGCTACACCTTC; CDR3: CAWSVLVGRNYGYTF
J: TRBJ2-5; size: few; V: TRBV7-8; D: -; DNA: TGTGCCAGCAGCCCCGGCGGGGGCGCGGGCCAAGAGACCCAGTACTTC; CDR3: CASSPGGGAGQETQYF
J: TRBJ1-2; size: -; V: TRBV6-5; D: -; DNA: TGTGCCAGCCGTAGGGTTAACTATGGCTACACCTTC; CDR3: CASRRVNYGYTF
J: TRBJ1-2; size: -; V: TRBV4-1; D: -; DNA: TGCGCCAGCAGCCAAGAAAACAGGAACTACTATGGCTACACCTTC; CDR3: CASSQENRNYYGYTF
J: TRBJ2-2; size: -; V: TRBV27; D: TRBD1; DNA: TGTGCCAGCAGTTTTGAGGGGCCCGGGACAGGGAGTTTGCGGGGGGAGCTGTTTTTT; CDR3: CASSFEGPGTGSLRGELFF
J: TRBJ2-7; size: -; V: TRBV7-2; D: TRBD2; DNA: TGTGCCAGCAGCTCGCGGACTAGCGGGAGTACGGGACACGAGCAGTACTTC; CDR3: CASSSRTSGSTGHEQYF
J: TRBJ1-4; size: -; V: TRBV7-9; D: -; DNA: TGTGCCAGCAGCACGATGAAACAGTTTAATGAAAAACTGTTTTTT; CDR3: CASSTMKQFNEKLFF